This T cell receptor (beta chain) was found in a study of blood T cell repertoires in COVID-19. Study overall: From T cells, B-cell-depleted T cells, or PBMCs came the material, which was cDNA or gDNA.

How the authors handled the data: Amplification from reference gene primers served as the basis for estimated nucleated cell counts. Assay used: immunoSEQ multiplex PCR; TCRdb lists only in-frame clones, some missing. V and J calls and clone size come straight from that table; D and trimming were deduced from the DNA. Seen here are fewer than 450,000 clones, 88% observed once, and the top ten hold less than 1.5%. Source material: PBMCs or T cells enriched from blood (not recorded which). This receptor was taken from a woman younger than 30 who had recovered from COVID-19.

CDR3 amino acids: CASSDRQGWPYEQYF. Here the CDR3 DNA reads TGTGCCAGCAGCGATAGACAGGGTTGGCCGTACGAGCAGTACTTC. This chain links TRBV7-9 with TRBJ2-7, with TRBD1 matching 7 bases. Germline values: CDR1 SEHNR, CDR2 FQNEAQ (reference sequence). Trimming cost V 5 bases and J 4 bases; bases outside gene matches: 11. The CDR3 loop spans 15 amino acids.